The 7 T cell receptor beta chains reported below all come from one sample, sequenced in a study of T cell responses to AZD1222 COVID-19 vaccine (dated by TCRdb to 2020 to 2022). Library construction relied on the immunoSEQ multiplex PCR assay. TCRdb limited this immuneACCESS table to in-frame rearrangements with V and J called. A share of clones is missing; checked studies link under half to unresolved V genes, and the rest is unexplained. This sample has about 110,000 clones in its table, and 89% of those were observed once. Roughly 3% of the sample is taken by the ten largest. The time point label on this specimen signifies: baseline before first vaccination. The treatment or condition tag for this specimen amounts to: meningococcal conjugate vaccine given as trial control. The sample was peripheral blood, taken on day 0 of MenACWY control vaccination. These receptors were obtained from an adult in good health.

V is TRBV6-1 and J is TRBJ2-3; 10 bases map to TRBD2. V was clipped by 2 bases and J by 7 bases; unmatched bases: 6. Germline V CDR1 and CDR2: MNHNS, SASEGT. This CDR3 is 15 amino acids long. CDR3 DNA sequence: TGTGCCAGCAGTGAACAAGCGGGGGGGCCTAATACGCAGTATTTT. Translating gives CASSEQAGGPNTQYF.

V is TRBV4-1 and J is TRBJ2-2; the D is unclear. The germline CDR1 and CDR2 sequences are MGHRA and YSYEKL. V lost 1 base, J lost 2 bases, and 8 bases lay in between. The CDR3 runs to 15 residues. The CDR3 loop is CASSQVGLNTGELFF. The CDR3 bases are TGCGCCAGCAGCCAAGTGGGCCTTAACACCGGGGAGCTGTTTTTT.

The chain combines TRBV27 with TRBJ2-7, with TRBD1 matching 12 bases. Germline loops: CDR1 MNHEY, CDR2 SMNVEV (reference sequence). CDR3 length: 16 residues. The V segment lost 0 bases and the J segment 7 bases; nucleotides outside the gene matches: 7. The CDR3: CASSLSAGTGGREQYF. DNA of the CDR3: TGTGCCAGCAGTTTATCCGCCGGGACAGGGGGCAGAGAGCAGTACTTC.

V is TRBV12-5 and J is TRBJ2-7, with D maybe TRBD2 (6 bases). Germline lookup yields CDR1 LGHNT and CDR2 FRNRAP. The CDR3 covers 10 residues. V lost 7 bases and J 9 bases, leaving 10 bases between the germline ends. The CDR3 region has the DNA TGTGCTAGTGCGGGGGTAGGGCAGTACTTC. This encodes CASAGVGQYF.

This chain links TRBV27 with TRBJ1-6; tentatively, D is TRBD1 (6 bases). The CDR3 covers 16 residues. Germline lookup yields CDR1 MNHEY and CDR2 SMNVEV (reference sequence). The germline V and J ends were trimmed by 6 bases and 3 bases, with 15 bases remaining between them. The DNA for the CDR3 is TGTGCCAGCAGGTCAGGGGTTTTTAACTATAATTCACCCCTCCACTTT. Translation: CASRSGVFNYNSPLHF.

The V gene is TRBV10-2, the J gene TRBJ2-7, with TRBD2 matching over 7 bases. The CDR3 has 15 amino acids. Germline CDR1 reads WSHSY; CDR2 reads SAAADI. V shed 6 bases and J 3 bases; nucleotides not matched to a gene: 11. The CDR3 DNA sequence: TGCGCCAGCAGGGCGGGGCTAGCGGAGAACTACGAGCAGTACTTC. Translating gives CASRAGLAENYEQYF.

The V gene is TRBV6-5, the J gene TRBJ1-1, with D possibly being TRBD1 (5 bases). The CDR3 runs 13 residues. In germline, CDR1 is MNHEY, CDR2 SVGAGI. V lost 5 bases and J 2 bases, leaving 9 bases between the germline ends. The DNA for the CDR3 is TGTGCCAGCAGTCGACAGATAAACACTGAAGCTTTCTTT. Protein sequence: CASSRQINTEAFF.